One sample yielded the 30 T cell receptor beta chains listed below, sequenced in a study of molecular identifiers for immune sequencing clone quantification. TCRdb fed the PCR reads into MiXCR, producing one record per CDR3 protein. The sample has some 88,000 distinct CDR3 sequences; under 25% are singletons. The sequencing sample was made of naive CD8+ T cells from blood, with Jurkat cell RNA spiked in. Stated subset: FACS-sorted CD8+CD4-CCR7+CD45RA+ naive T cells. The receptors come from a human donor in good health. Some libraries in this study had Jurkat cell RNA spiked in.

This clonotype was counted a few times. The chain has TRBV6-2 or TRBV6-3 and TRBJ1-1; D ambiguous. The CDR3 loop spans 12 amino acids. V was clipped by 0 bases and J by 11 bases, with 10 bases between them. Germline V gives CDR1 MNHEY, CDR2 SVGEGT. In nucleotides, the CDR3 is TGTGCCAGCAGTTACTCGCACGGGGATGCTTTCTTT. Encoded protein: CASSYSHGDAFF.

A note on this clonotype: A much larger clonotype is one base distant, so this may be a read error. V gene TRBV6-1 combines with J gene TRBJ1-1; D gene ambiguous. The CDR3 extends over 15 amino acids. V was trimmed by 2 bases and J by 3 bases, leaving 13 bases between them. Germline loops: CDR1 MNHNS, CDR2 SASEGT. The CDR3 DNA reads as TGTGCCAGCAGTGAACGCGAGCGCACGGACACTGAAGCTTTCTTT. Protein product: CASSERERTDTEAFF.

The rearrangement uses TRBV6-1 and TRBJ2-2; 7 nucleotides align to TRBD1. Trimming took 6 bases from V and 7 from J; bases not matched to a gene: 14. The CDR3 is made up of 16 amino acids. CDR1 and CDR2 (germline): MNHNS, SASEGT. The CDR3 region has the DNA TGTGCCAGCAGCAAACTTGACAGGGTGGTGAGCGGGGAGCTGTTTTTT. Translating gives CASSKLDRVVSGELFF.

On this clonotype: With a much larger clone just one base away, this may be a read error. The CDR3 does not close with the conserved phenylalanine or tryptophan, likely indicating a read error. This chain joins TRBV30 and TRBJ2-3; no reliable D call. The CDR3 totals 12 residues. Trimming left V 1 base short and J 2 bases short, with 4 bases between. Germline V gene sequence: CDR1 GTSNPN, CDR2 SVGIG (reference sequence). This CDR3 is CAWSGLTDTQYS. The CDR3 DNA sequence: TGTGCCTGGAGTGGGCTCACAGATACGCAGTATTCT.

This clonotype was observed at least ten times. CDR3: CASSSTGGGADTQYF. The DNA for the CDR3 is TGTGCCAGCAGTTCTACGGGAGGAGGGGCAGATACGCAGTATTTT. This chain connects TRBV27 to TRBJ2-3; 7 bases are a match to TRBD2. J gave up 4 bases and V 4 bases, and 8 bases lay outside the gene matches. The CDR3 is 15 amino acids. CDR1 is MNHEY and CDR2 is SMNVEV in the germline V gene (reference sequence).

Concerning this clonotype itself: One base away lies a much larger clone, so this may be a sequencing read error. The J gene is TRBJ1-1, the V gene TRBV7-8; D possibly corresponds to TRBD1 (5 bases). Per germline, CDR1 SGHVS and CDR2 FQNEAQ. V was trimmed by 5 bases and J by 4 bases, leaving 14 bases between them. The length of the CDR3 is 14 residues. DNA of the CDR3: TGTGCCAGCAGCCCTAGGGGAATAAGCACTGAAGCTTTCTTT. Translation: CASSPRGISTEAFF.

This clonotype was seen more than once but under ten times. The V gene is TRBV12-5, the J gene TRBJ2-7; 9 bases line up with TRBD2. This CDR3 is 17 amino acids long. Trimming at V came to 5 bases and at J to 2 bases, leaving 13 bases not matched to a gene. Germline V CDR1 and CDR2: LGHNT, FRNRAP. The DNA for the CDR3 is TGTGCTAGTGGTCTCTCTCTTAGCGGGAGTGGTCCCTACGAGCAGTACTTC. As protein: CASGLSLSGSGPYEQYF.

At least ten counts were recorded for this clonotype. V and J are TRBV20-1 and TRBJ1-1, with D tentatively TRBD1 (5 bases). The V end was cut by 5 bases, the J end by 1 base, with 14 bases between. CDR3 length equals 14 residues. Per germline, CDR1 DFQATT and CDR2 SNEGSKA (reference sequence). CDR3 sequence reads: CSAPTGTGNTEAFF. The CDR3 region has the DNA TGCAGTGCTCCAACCGGGACGGGGAACACTGAAGCTTTCTTT.

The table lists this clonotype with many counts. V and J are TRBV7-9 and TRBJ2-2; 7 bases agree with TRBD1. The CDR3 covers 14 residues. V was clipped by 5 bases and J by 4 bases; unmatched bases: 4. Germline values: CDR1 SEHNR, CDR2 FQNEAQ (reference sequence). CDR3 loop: CASSHDRATGELFF. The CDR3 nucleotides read TGTGCCAGCAGCCATGACAGGGCCACCGGGGAGCTGTTTTTT.

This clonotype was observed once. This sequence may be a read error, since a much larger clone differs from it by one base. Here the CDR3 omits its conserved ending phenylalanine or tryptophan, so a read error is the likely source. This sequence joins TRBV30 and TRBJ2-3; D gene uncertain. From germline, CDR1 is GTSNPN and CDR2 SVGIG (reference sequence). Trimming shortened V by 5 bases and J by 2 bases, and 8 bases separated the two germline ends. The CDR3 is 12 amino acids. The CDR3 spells CAWADFTDTQYL. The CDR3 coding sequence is TGTGCCTGGGCTGACTTCACAGATACGCAGTATCTT.

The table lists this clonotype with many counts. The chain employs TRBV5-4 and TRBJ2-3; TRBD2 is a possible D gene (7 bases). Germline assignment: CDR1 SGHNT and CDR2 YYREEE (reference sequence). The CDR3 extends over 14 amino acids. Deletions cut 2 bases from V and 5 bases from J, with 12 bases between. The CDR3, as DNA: TGTGCCAGCAGCTTCCGGGGGGCGGTAGATACGCAGTATTTT. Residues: CASSFRGAVDTQYF.

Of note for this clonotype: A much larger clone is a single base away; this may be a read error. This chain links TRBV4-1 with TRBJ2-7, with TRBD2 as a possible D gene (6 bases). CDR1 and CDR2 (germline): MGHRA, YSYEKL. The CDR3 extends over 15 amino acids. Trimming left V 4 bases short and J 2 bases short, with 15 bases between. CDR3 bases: TGCGCCAGCAGCCCAGGGACTGGCGGGCCCTACGAGCAGTACTTC. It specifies CASSPGTGGPYEQYF.

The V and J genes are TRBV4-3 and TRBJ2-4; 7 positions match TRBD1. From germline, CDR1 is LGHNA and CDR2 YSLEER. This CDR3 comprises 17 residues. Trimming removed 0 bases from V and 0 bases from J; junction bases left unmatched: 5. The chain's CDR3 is CASSQDWTGIAKNIQYF. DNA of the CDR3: TGCGCCAGCAGCCAAGATTGGACAGGTATAGCCAAAAACATTCAGTACTTC.

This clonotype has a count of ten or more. The CDR3 here is CASSQDRVNEQFF. The CDR3 DNA reads TGCGCCAGCAGCCAAGATCGGGTCAATGAGCAGTTCTTC. The rearrangement links TRBV4-3 to TRBJ2-1, with D unclear. The CDR3 length is 13 residues. Looked up from germline, CDR1 is LGHNA and CDR2 is YSLEER. V lost 0 bases and J lost 6, with 6 bases in between.

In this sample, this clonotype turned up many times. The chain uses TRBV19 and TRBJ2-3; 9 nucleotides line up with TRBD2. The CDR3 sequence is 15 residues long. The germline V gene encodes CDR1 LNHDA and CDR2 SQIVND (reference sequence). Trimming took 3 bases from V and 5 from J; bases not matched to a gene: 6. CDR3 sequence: CASSIGGGVGDTQYF. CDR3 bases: TGTGCCAGTAGTATTGGCGGGGGGGTCGGAGATACGCAGTATTTT.

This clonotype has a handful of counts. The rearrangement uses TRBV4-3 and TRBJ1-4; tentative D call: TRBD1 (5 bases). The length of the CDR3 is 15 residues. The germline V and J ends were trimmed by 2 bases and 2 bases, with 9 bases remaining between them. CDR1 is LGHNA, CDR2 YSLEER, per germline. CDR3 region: CASSQSGYTNEKLFF. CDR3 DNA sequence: TGCGCCAGCAGCCAATCAGGGTACACTAATGAAAAACTGTTTTTT.

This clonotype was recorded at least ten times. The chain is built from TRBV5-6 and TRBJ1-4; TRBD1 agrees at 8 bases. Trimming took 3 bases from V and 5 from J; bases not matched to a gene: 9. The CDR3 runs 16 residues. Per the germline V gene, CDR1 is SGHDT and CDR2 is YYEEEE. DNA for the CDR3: TGTGCCAGCAGCTCACAAAGGGACAGGCCGAATGAAAAACTGTTTTTT. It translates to CASSSQRDRPNEKLFF. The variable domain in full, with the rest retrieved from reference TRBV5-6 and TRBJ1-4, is DAGVTQSPTHLIKTRGQQVTLRCSPKSGHDTVSWYQQALGQGPQFIFQYYEEEERQRGNFPDRFSGHQFPNYSSELNVNALLLGDSALYLCASSSQRDRPNEKLFFGSGTQLSVL.

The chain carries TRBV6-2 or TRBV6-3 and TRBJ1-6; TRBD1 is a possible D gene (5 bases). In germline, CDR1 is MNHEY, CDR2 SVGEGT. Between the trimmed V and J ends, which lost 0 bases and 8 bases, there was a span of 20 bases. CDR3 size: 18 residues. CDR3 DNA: TGTGCCAGCAGTTACTCTCTTGGCAGGGCCTGGTTGGATTCACCCCTCCACTTT. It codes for CASSYSLGRAWLDSPLHF.

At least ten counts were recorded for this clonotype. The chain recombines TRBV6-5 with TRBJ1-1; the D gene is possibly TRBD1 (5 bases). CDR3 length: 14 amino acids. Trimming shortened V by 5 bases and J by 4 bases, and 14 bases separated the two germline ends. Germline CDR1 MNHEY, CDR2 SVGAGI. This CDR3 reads CASSARVGATEAFF. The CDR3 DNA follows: TGTGCCAGCAGTGCCAGGGTAGGGGCCACTGAAGCTTTCTTT.

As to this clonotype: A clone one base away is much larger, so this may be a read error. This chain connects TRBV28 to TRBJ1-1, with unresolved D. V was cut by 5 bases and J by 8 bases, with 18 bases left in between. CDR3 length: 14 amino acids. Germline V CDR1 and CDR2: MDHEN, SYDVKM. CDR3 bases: TGTGCCAGCAGTACTCAGACGGGTCCAGGAGAAGCTTTCTTT. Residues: CASSTQTGPGEAFF.

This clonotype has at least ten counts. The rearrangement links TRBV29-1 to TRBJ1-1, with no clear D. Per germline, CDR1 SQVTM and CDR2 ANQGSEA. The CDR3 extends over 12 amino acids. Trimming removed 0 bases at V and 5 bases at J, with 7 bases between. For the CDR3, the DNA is TGCAGCGTTGAAGAGGATGGGACTGAAGCTTTCTTT. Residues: CSVEEDGTEAFF.

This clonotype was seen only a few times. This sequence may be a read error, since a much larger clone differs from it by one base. The CDR3 protein is CATQGVRRAYNEQFF. As DNA, the CDR3 is TGTGCCACCCAAGGGGTCAGGAGGGCCTACAATGAGCAGTTCTTC. The chain joins TRBV25-1 to TRBJ2-1, with a weak D call TRBD2 (6 bases). Germline V lookup: CDR1 MGHDK, CDR2 SYGVNS. The CDR3 runs to 15 residues. Trimming cost V 10 bases and J 2 bases, with 18 bases left between them.

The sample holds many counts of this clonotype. The CDR3, as DNA: TGTGCCAGCAGTGGCGCTCCGGGGGGTACGACAGATACGCAGTATTTT. Translating it yields CASSGAPGGTTDTQYF. The chain combines TRBV12-3 or TRBV12-4 with TRBJ2-3, with 7 bases lining up with TRBD2. J lost 3 bases, V lost 5 bases, and 11 bases had no gene match. The CDR3 consists of 16 residues.

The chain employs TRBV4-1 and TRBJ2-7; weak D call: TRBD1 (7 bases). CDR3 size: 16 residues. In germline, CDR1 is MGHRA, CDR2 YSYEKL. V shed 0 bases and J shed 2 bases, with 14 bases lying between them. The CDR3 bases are TGCGCCAGCAGCCAAGAGGGGGGTCAGGGGGCCTACGAGCAGTACTTC. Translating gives CASSQEGGQGAYEQYF.

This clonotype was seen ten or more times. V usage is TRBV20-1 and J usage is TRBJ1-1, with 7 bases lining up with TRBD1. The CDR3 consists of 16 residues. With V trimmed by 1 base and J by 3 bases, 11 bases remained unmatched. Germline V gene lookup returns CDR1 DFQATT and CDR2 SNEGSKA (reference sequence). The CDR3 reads CSARGDSRIEYTEAFF. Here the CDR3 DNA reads TGCAGTGCTAGAGGGGACAGTAGGATTGAGTACACTGAAGCTTTCTTT.

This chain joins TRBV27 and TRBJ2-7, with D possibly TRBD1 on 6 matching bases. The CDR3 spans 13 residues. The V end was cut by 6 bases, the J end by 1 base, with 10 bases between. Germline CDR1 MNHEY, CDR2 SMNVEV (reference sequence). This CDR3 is CASSSGESYEQYF. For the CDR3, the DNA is TGTGCCAGCAGCTCAGGGGAGTCCTACGAGCAGTACTTC.

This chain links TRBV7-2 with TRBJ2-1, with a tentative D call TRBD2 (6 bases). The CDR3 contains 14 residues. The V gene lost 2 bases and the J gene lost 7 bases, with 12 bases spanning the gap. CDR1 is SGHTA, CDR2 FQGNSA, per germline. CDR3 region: CASSLYGAGNEQFF. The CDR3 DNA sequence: TGTGCCAGCAGCTTATATGGGGCGGGGAATGAGCAGTTCTTC. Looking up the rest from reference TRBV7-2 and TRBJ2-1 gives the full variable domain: GAGVSQSPSNKVTEKGKDVELRCDPISGHTALYWYRQSLGQGLEFLIYFQGNSAPDKSGLPSDRFSAERTGGSVSTLTIQRTQQEDSAVYLCASSLYGAGNEQFFGPGTRLTVL.

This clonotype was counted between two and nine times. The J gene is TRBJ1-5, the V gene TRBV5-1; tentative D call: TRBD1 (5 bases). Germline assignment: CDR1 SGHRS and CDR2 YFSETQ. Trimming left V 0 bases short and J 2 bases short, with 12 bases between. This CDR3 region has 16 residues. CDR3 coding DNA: TGCGCCAGCAGCTTGGGAACGGGGGTGGGCAATCAGCCCCAGCATTTT. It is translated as CASSLGTGVGNQPQHF.

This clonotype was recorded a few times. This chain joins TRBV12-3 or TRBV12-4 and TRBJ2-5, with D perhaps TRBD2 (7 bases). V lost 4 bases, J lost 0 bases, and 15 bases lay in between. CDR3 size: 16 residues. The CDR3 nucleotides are TGTGCCAGCAGTTCCTACCAGCGGGACAACCAAGAGACCCAGTACTTC. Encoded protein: CASSSYQRDNQETQYF.

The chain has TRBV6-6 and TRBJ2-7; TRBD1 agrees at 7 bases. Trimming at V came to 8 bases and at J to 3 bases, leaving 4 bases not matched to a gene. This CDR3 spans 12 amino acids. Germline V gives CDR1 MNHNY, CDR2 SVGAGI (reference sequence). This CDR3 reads CASGDRLYEQYF. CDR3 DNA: TGTGCCAGCGGGGACAGACTCTACGAGCAGTACTTC.